One T cell receptor beta chain is described in this entry. This sample stems from a study of shared clonotypes between healthy human individuals. The naive CD8 subset, CD45RO-negative cells positively selected for CCR7, excluded terminally differentiated effector memory CD45RA+ cells. This CDR3 is 13 amino acids long. Trimming left V 3 bases short and J 1 base short, with 7 bases between. CDR1 and CDR2 from the germline V gene are SGDLS and YYNGEE. The deep-level immunoSEQ assay was used. Libraries were prepared by immunoSEQ multiplex PCR; TCRdb keeps only in-frame clonotypes and omits some of them. The sample includes under 700,000 clones, approximately 95% of them seen just once.

This clonotype originated in a woman younger than 45 in good health. The specimen was naive CD8+ T cells sorted from blood. The chain employs TRBV9 and TRBJ1-1; D call uncertain. CDR3 in amino acids: CASSDPPNTEAFF. The CDR3, as DNA: TGTGCCAGCAGCGATCCACCGAACACTGAAGCTTTCTTT.